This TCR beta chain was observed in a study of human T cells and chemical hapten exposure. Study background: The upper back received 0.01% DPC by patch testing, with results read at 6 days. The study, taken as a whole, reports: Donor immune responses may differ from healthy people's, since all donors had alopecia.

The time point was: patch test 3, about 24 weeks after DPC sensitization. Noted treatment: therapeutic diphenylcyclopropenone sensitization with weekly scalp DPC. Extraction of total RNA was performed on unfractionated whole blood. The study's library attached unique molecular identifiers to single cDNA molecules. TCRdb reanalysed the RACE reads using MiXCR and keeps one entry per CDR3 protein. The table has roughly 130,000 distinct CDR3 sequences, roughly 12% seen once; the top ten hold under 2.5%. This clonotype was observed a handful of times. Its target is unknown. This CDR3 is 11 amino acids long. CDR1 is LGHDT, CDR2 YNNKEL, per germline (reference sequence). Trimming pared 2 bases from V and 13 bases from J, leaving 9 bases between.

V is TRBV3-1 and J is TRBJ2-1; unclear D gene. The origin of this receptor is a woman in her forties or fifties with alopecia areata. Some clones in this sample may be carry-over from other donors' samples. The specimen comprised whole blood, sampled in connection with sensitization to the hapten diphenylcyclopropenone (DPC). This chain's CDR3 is CASSQRADQFF. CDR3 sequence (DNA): TGTGCCAGCAGCCAAAGGGCGGACCAGTTCTTC.